The 20 T cell receptor beta chains below all came from one sample that was sequenced in a study of cytomegalovirus exposure and HLA in healthy donors. Assay: immunoSEQ multiplex PCR; the TCRdb copy retains only in-frame clones and omits some. This table has some 140,000 clones, 84% appearing once. Sample: PBMCs. These receptors were taken from a woman aged 25 to 39 in good health and CMV-seronegative.

The chain uses TRBV27 and TRBJ2-1; TRBD2 matches at 10 bases. Trimming at V came to 1 base and at J to 10 bases, leaving 7 bases not matched to a gene. The CDR3 spans 15 residues. Germline CDR1 and CDR2: MNHEY and SMNVEV (reference sequence). CDR3 DNA sequence: TGTGCCAGCAGTTTATTGCTAGCGGGGGTAGGGGAGCAGTTCTTC. Translated: CASSLLLAGVGEQFF.

The CDR3 bases are TGTGCCAGCAGTCGACAGAGTGTAAGTGAAAAACTGTTTTTT. Its translation: CASSRQSVSEKLFF. This sequence joins TRBV4-2 and TRBJ1-4; D is perhaps TRBD1 (5 bases). The CDR3 has 14 amino acids. Germline V gene lookup returns CDR1 LGHNA and CDR2 YNFKEQ. V lost 6 bases and J lost 7, with 15 bases in between.

The genes are TRBV6-6 and TRBJ1-3; D ambiguous. Trimming took off 2 bases at V and 4 bases at J, with 3 bases between the two ends. From germline, CDR1 is MNHNY and CDR2 SVGAGI (reference sequence). The CDR3 has 12 residues. The CDR3 loop reads CASSYLGNTIYF. The CDR3, as DNA: TGTGCCAGCAGTTACCTGGGAAACACCATATATTTT.

This clone appeared a single time. The chain is built from TRBV15 and TRBJ1-5; 7 bases fit TRBD1. The trim removed 0 bases at V and 4 bases at J, leaving 18 bases unmatched. This CDR3 comprises 20 residues. Looked up from germline, CDR1 is LNHNV and CDR2 is YYDKDF (reference sequence). The CDR3 DNA is TGTGCCACCAGCAGAGAGTCAATGTCAGGGGGTCGTGGGAGTAATCAGCCCCAGCATTTT. This codes for CATSRESMSGGRGSNQPQHF.

The genes are TRBV28 and TRBJ1-2; possible D gene TRBD1, 5 bases. Germline assignment: CDR1 MDHEN and CDR2 SYDVKM. Trimming shortened V by 2 bases and J by 7 bases, and 14 bases separated the two germline ends. The CDR3 totals 14 residues. CDR3 bases: TGTGCCAGCAGTTTAGTTTCGGGGGGTGCTGGCTACACCTTC. As protein: CASSLVSGGAGYTF.

This rearrangement joins TRBV28 to TRBJ2-1, with TRBD1 identical over 8 bases. Germline V gene lookup returns CDR1 MDHEN and CDR2 SYDVKM. This CDR3 has 15 residues. Trimming took 6 bases from V and 8 from J; bases not matched to a gene: 12. This chain's CDR3 is CASSSTRDRTDEQFF. The DNA of the CDR3 is TGTGCCAGCAGCTCCACCCGGGACAGGACGGATGAGCAGTTCTTC.

The V call is TRBV19, the J call TRBJ2-1, with TRBD1 matching 7 bases. The CDR3 spans 15 residues. CDR1 and CDR2 from the germline V gene are LNHDA and SQIVND (reference sequence). The V segment lost 5 bases and the J segment 5 bases; nucleotides outside the gene matches: 9. The CDR3 loop is CASSPSDRAHNEQFF. The CDR3 bases are TGTGCCAGTAGTCCATCCGACAGGGCGCACAATGAGCAGTTCTTC.

The chain uses TRBV7-2 and TRBJ2-5; tentatively, D is TRBD1 (5 bases). The V gene lost 4 bases and the J gene lost 3 bases, with 21 bases spanning the gap. CDR1 is SGHTA and CDR2 is FQGNSA in the germline V gene. The CDR3 totals 17 residues. The CDR3 coding sequence is TGTGCCAGCAGCTCCCCCGGCGTTTTGGGGCAGGAAGAGACCCAGTACTTC. It translates to CASSSPGVLGQEETQYF.

The genes are TRBV10-3 and TRBJ2-1; 8 nucleotides line up with TRBD2. From germline, CDR1 is ENHRY and CDR2 SYGVKD. The V gene end was trimmed by 6 bases and the J gene end by 9 bases; junction bases not matched to a gene: 13. This CDR3 has 15 amino acids. The CDR3 DNA is TGTGCCATCAGGGCGGAAGCGGGGGTCGGGGGTGAGCAGTTCTTC. Its protein is CAIRAEAGVGGEQFF.

The chain is built from TRBV9 and TRBJ2-2; D gene unclear. Trimming cost V 3 bases and J 4 bases, with 16 bases left between them. The germline V gene has CDR1 SGDLS and CDR2 YYNGEE. This CDR3 region has 16 residues. This CDR3 is CASSARNWAVTGELFF. The CDR3 DNA reads as TGTGCCAGCAGCGCACGAAATTGGGCCGTCACCGGGGAGCTGTTTTTT.

CDR3 DNA sequence: TGTGCCAGCAGTTCGTCTCAGGGGGCCTATGAGCAGTTCTTC. Translating gives CASSSSQGAYEQFF. This chain links TRBV25-1 with TRBJ2-1, with TRBD1 matching over 8 bases. V lost 5 bases, J lost 8 bases, and 8 bases stayed unmatched. The CDR3 is 14 amino acids. Germline lookup yields CDR1 MGHDK and CDR2 SYGVNS. Together with reference TRBV25-1 and TRBJ2-1, the CDR3 gives the full variable domain: EADIYQTPRYLVIGTGKKITLECSQTMGHDKMYWYQQDPGMELHLIHYSYGVNSTEKGDLSSESTVSRIRTEHFPLTLESARPSHTSQYLCASSSSQGAYEQFFGPGTRLTVL.

This clone came up a few times. The chain employs TRBV7-2 and TRBJ1-5; D is possibly TRBD1 (5 bases). V was trimmed by 1 base and J by 6 bases, leaving 13 bases between them. CDR3 size: 15 residues. Germline assignment: CDR1 SGHTA and CDR2 FQGNSA. DNA for the CDR3: TGTGCCAGCAGCTTAGTGTCTGGGGCAGGTCAGCCCCAGCATTTT. This codes for CASSLVSGAGQPQHF.

The J gene is TRBJ2-5, the V gene TRBV11-1, with a possible D match to TRBD1 (5 bases). Trimming removed 4 bases at V and 5 bases at J, with 14 bases between. CDR3 length equals 14 residues. Germline V lookup: CDR1 SGHAT, CDR2 FQDESV (reference sequence). CDR3 in amino acids: CASSSGLKGETQYF. The DNA of the CDR3 is TGTGCCAGCAGCTCGGGTCTTAAGGGGGAGACCCAGTACTTC.

The chain combines TRBV6-5 with TRBJ2-1, with TRBD1 as a possible D gene (6 bases). The CDR3 consists of 15 residues. CDR1 MNHEY and CDR2 SVGAGI come from the germline V gene. V lost 6 bases and J 5 bases, leaving 17 bases between the germline ends. In DNA, the CDR3 is TGTGCCAGCAGCACTCCTAGCTCAGGGGACAATGAGCAGTTCTTC. Translation gives CASSTPSSGDNEQFF.

In its sample, this clone was seen many times. The CDR3 sequence: CASRLPGQNTEAFF. The CDR3 region has the DNA TGTGCCAGCAGACTACCCGGACAGAACACTGAAGCTTTCTTT. The chain combines TRBV6-5 with TRBJ1-1; a possible D gene is TRBD1 (5 bases). V was clipped by 6 bases and J by 1 base, with 12 bases between them. The germline CDR1 and CDR2 sequences are MNHEY and SVGAGI. The CDR3 is made up of 14 amino acids.

The chain recombines TRBV28 with TRBJ1-6; 9 bases match TRBD1. The CDR3 is 16 amino acids. Losses at the gene ends were 11 bases for V and 7 bases for J; bases not matched to a gene: 15. The germline gives CDR1 MDHEN, CDR2 SYDVKM. The CDR3 nucleotides read TGTGCCGGGGGACAGGGAGGGGCCTCTATAAATTCACCCCTCCACTTT. Protein product: CAGGQGGASINSPLHF.

The V gene is TRBV6-5, the J gene TRBJ1-1; D is unclear. The CDR3 has 14 residues. CDR1 and CDR2 (germline): MNHEY, SVGAGI. Trimming removed 0 bases from V and 1 base from J, with 6 bases in between. The CDR3 DNA follows: TGTGCCAGCAGTTACTCGGCGGGGAACACTGAAGCTTTCTTT. It is translated as CASSYSAGNTEAFF.

This clone was found once. V usage is TRBV2 and J usage is TRBJ1-1, with D uncertain. V shed 7 bases and J shed 5 bases, with 8 bases lying between them. Germline V lookup: CDR1 SNHLY, CDR2 FYNNEI. The CDR3 has 11 residues. Here the CDR3 DNA reads TGTGCCAGCATGGAGAGGACTGAAGCTTTCTTT. Translating it yields CASMERTEAFF.

The V call is TRBV7-6, the J call TRBJ2-5; TRBD2 aligns across 12 bases. This CDR3 has 18 amino acids. In germline, CDR1 is SGHVS, CDR2 FNYEAQ. After removal of 1 base from V and 1 base from J, the junction contained 7 bases not matched to a gene. The CDR3: CASSLEPSGGAGQETQYF. CDR3 nucleotide sequence: TGTGCCAGCAGCTTAGAGCCTAGCGGGGGGGCCGGCCAAGAGACCCAGTACTTC.

V and J are TRBV9 and TRBJ2-2; 10 positions match TRBD2. Looked up from germline, CDR1 is SGDLS and CDR2 is YYNGEE. Unmatched junction bases numbered 17, after V lost 3 bases and J lost 6 bases. The CDR3 has 19 residues. CDR3: CASSAPLRGSGGAPGELFF. The CDR3, as DNA: TGTGCCAGCAGCGCACCACTCCGGGGGAGCGGGGGGGCCCCCGGGGAGCTGTTTTTT.